This T cell receptor beta chain was recovered during a study of blood T cell repertoires in COVID-19. Study overall: Some COVID-19 samples were acute and others convalescent; all came from the United States, Italy and Spain.

Method: immunoSEQ multiplex PCR; TCRdb's copy keeps in-frame clones and lacks some. The sample lists 150,000 to 200,000 clones, roughly nine tenths seen once, with approximately 11% in the top ten. The sequenced sample consisted of peripheral blood. This receptor was taken from a woman aged 55 to 70 with COVID-19, enrolled during active disease.

The CDR3 DNA follows: TGTGCCACCCTAACAGGGTCGCGTGAAGCTTTCTTT. Protein product: CATLTGSREAFF. The genes are TRBV27 and TRBJ1-1, with D perhaps matching TRBD1 (6 bases). Germline loops: CDR1 MNHEY, CDR2 SMNVEV (reference sequence). The CDR3 runs 12 residues. V was trimmed by 10 bases and J by 7 bases, leaving 16 bases between them.